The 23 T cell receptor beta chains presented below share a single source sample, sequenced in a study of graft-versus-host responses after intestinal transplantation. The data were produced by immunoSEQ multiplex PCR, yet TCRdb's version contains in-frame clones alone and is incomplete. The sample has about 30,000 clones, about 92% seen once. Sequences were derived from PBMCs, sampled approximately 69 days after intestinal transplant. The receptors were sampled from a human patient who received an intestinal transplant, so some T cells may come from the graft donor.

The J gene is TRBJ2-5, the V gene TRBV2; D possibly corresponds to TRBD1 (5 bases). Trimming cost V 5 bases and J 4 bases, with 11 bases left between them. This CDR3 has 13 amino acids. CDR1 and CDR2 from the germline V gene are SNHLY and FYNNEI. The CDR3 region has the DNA TGTGCCAGCAGTTTAACAGGTGTAGAGACCCAGTACTTC. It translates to CASSLTGVETQYF.

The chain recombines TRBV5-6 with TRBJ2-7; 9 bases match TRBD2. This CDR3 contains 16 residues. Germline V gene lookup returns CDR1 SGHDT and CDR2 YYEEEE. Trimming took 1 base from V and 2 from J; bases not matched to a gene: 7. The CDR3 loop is CASSLYAGLATYEQYF. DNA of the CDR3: TGTGCCAGCAGCTTGTATGCAGGACTAGCGACCTACGAGCAGTACTTC. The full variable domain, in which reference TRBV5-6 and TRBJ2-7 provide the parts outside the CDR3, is DAGVTQSPTHLIKTRGQQVTLRCSPKSGHDTVSWYQQALGQGPQFIFQYYEEEERQRGNFPDRFSGHQFPNYSSELNVNALLLGDSALYLCASSLYAGLATYEQYFGPGTRLTVT.

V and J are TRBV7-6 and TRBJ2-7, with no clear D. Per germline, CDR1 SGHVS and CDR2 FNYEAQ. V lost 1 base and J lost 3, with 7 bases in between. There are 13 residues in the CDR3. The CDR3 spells CASSLGRNYEQYF. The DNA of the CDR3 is TGTGCCAGCAGCTTAGGACGGAACTACGAGCAGTACTTC.

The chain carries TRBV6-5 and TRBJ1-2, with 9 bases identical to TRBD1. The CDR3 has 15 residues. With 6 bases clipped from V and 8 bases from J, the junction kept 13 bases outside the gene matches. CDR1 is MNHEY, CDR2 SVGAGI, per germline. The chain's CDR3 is CASRPDGQGIRGYTF. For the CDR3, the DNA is TGTGCCAGCAGACCTGACGGACAGGGGATAAGAGGCTACACCTTC.

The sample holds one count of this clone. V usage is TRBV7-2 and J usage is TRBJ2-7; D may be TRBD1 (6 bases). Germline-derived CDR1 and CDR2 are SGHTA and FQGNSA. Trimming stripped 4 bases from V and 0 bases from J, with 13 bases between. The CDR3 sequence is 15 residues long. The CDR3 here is CASSSRTVSSYEQYF. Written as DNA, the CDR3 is TGTGCCAGCAGCTCACGGACAGTTAGCTCCTACGAGCAGTACTTC.

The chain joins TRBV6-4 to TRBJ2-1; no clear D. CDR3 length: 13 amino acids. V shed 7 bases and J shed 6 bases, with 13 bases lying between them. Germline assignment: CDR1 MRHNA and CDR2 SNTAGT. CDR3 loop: CASTPGPSNEQFF. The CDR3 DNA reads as TGTGCCAGCACCCCCGGACCCTCCAATGAGCAGTTCTTC.

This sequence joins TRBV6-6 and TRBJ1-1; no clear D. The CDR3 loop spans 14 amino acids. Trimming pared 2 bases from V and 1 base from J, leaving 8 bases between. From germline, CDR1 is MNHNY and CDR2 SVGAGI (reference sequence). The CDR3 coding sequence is TGTGCCAGCAGTTACAGTCTCCAGAACACTGAAGCTTTCTTT. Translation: CASSYSLQNTEAFF.

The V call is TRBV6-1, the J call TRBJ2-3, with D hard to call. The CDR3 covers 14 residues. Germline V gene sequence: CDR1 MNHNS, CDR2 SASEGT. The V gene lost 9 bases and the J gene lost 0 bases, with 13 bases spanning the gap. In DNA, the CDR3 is TGTGCCAGGACCCGGCCCCCTAGCACAGATACGCAGTATTTT. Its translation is CARTRPPSTDTQYF.

CDR3 amino acids: CSVVEGWNYGYTF. Written as DNA, the CDR3 is TGCAGCGTTGTTGAGGGATGGAACTATGGCTACACCTTC. This chain uses TRBV29-1 with TRBJ1-2; no clear D gene. This CDR3 is built from 13 residues. The V end lost 4 bases, the J end lost 2 bases, and 11 bases lay between the germline ends. The germline CDR1 and CDR2 sequences are SQVTM and ANQGSEA.

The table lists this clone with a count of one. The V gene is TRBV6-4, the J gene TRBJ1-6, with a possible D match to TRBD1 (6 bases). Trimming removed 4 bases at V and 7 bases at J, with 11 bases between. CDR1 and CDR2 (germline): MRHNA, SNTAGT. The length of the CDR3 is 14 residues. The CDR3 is CASSGGGHNSPLHF. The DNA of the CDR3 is TGTGCCAGCAGTGGGGGGGGGCACAATTCACCCCTCCACTTT.

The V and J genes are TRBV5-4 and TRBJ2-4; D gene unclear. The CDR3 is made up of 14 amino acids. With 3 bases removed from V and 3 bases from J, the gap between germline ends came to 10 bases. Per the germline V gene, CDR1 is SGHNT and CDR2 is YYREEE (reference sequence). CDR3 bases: TGTGCCAGCAGCTGGGAACGTCACAAAAACATTCAGTACTTC. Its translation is CASSWERHKNIQYF.

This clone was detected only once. The CDR3 loop is CASSADREETQYF. In DNA, the CDR3 is TGTGCCAGCAGCGCGGACAGGGAAGAGACCCAGTACTTC. The rearrangement joins TRBV9 to TRBJ2-5; 8 nucleotides match TRBD1. V gave up 3 bases and J gave up 3 bases; unmatched junction bases: 1. The CDR3 sequence is 13 residues long. Per the germline V gene, CDR1 is SGDLS and CDR2 is YYNGEE.

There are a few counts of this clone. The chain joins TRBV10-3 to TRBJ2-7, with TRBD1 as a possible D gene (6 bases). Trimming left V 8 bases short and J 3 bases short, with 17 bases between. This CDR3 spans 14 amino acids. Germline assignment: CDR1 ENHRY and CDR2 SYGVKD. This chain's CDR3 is CAIGEWTAYYEQYF. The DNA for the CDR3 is TGTGCCATCGGGGAATGGACAGCTTACTACGAGCAGTACTTC.

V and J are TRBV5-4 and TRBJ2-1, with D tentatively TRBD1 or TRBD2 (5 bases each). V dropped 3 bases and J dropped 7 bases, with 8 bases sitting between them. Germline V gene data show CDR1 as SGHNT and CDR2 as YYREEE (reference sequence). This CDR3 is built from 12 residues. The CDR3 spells CASSWGPNEQFF. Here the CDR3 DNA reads TGTGCCAGCAGCTGGGGACCAAATGAGCAGTTCTTC.

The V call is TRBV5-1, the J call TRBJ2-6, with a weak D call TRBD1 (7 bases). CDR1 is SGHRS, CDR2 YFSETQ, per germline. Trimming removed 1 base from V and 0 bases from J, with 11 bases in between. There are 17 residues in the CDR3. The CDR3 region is CASSLFQGGSGANVLTF. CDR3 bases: TGCGCCAGCAGCTTGTTCCAGGGGGGCTCTGGGGCCAACGTCCTGACTTTC.

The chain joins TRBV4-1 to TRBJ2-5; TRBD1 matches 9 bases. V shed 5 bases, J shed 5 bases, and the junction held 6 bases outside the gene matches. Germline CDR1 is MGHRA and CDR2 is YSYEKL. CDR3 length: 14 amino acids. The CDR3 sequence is CASSAGQGRETQYF. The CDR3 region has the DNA TGCGCCAGCAGCGCGGGACAGGGTCGGGAGACCCAGTACTTC.

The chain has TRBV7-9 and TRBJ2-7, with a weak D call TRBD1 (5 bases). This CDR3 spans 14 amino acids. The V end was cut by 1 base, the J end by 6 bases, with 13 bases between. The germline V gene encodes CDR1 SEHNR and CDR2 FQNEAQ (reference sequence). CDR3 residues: CASSLGAGIAEQYF. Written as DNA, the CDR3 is TGTGCCAGCAGCTTAGGCGCAGGGATCGCCGAGCAGTACTTC.

CDR3 sequence reads: CASSSTSGQGGYGYTF. The CDR3 nucleotides are TGTGCCAGCTCCTCCACGAGCGGACAGGGGGGGTATGGCTACACCTTC. The chain employs TRBV18 and TRBJ1-2; 10 bases fit TRBD1. Losses at the gene ends were 6 bases for V and 5 bases for J; bases not matched to a gene: 12. CDR3 length: 16 residues. In germline, CDR1 is KGHSH, CDR2 LQKENI.

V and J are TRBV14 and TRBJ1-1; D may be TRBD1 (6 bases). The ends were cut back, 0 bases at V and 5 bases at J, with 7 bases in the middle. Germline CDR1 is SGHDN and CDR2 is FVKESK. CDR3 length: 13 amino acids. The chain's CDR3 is CASSQERGTEAFF. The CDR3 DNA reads TGTGCCAGCAGCCAAGAAAGGGGGACTGAAGCTTTCTTT.

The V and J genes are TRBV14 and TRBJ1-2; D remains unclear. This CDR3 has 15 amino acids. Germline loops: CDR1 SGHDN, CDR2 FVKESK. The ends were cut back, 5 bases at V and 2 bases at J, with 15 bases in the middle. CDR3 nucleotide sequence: TGTGCCAGCAGCGCCACCCTTCTAACGAACTATGGCTACACCTTC. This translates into CASSATLLTNYGYTF.

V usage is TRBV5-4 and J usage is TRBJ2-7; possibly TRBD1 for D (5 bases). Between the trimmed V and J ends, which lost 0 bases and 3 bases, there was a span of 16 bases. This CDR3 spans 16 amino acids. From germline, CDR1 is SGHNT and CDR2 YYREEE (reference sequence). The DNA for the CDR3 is TGTGCCAGCAGCTTGGGCCAGGGTGTGGGGCTCTACGAGCAGTACTTC. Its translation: CASSLGQGVGLYEQYF.

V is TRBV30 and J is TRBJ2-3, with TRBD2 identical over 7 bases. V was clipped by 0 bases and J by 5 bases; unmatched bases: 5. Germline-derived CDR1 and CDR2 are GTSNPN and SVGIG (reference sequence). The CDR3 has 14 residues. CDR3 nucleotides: TGTGCCTGGAGTGTAAGCGGGGTCGGAGATACGCAGTATTTT. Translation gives CAWSVSGVGDTQYF.

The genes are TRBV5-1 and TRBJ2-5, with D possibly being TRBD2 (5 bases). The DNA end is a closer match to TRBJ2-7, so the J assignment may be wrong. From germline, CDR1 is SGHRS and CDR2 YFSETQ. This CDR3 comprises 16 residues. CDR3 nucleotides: TGCGCCAGCAGCCGAGTCCCGGGGTCTCCATACTACGAGCAGTACTTC. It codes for CASSRVPGSPYYEQYF.